The clone carrying this T cell receptor beta chain was observed a single time. Its antigen is unidentified. This sample was taken from a study of post-analysis software for immune sequencing data. Study-wide context: Clinical courses comprised relapsing-remitting, secondary progressive and progressive-relapsing multiple sclerosis.

Unique-molecular-identifier-tagged TCR beta cDNA libraries were used. TCRdb re-called the PCR reads through MiXCR, storing one row per CDR3 protein. Among hundreds of thousands of distinct CDR3 sequences listed, roughly 27% were seen once. The study, taken as a whole, reports: Among several TRBV segments more frequent in patients than controls were TRBV5-6, TRBV5-1 and TRBV20-1. F measure clustering grouped samples strongly by preparation batch. Among multiple sclerosis patients, normalized Chao1 diversity was significantly below that of controls.

The CDR3 totals 18 residues. J was trimmed by 1 base and V by 3 bases; bases with no gene match: 9. In germline, CDR1 is DFQATT, CDR2 SNEGSKA (reference sequence). The chain recombines TRBV20-1 with TRBJ2-6; TRBD2 matches at 10 bases. Sequencing input: blood. The TCR sequence derives from a girl between 5 and 17 years old with multiple sclerosis. CDR3 sequence reads: CSARRLAGEGSGANVLTF. Here the CDR3 DNA reads TGCAGTGCTAGGAGGCTAGCGGGAGAAGGGTCTGGGGCCAACGTCCTGACTTTC.